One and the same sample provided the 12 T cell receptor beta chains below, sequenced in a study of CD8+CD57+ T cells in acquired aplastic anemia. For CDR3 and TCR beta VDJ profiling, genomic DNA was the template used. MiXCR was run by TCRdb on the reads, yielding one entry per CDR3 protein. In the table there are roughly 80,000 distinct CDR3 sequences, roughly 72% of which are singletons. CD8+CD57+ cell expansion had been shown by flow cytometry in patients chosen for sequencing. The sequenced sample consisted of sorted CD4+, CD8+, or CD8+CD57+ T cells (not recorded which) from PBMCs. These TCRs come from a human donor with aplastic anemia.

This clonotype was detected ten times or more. CDR3 coding DNA: TGTGCCAGCAGCTTGGCCGCCCAGGTACGGGGCTACACCTTC. Translated, it gives CASSLAAQVRGYTF. This rearrangement joins TRBV5-5 to TRBJ1-2; D uncertain. Trimming pared 0 bases from V and 8 bases from J, leaving 14 bases between. CDR3 size: 14 residues. Per germline, CDR1 SGHKS and CDR2 YYEKEE (reference sequence).

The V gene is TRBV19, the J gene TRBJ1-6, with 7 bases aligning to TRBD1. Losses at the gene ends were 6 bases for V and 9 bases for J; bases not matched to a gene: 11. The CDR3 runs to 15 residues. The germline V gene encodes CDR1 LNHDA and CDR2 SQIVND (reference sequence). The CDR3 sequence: CASRETGNKLSPLHF. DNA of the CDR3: TGTGCCAGTAGAGAGACAGGGAATAAACTTTCACCCCTCCACTTT.

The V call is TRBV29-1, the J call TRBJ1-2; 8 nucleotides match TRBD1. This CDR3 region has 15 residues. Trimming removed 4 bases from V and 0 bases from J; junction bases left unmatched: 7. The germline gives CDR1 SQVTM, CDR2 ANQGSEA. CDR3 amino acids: CSVATGALANYGYTF. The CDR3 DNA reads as TGCAGCGTTGCGACAGGGGCTTTGGCTAACTATGGCTACACCTTC.

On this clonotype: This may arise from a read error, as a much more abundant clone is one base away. The CDR3 loop reads CASSGGTRGNTEAFF. CDR3 DNA: TGCGCCAGCAGCGGAGGGACACGGGGCAACACTGAAGCTTTCTTT. This chain connects TRBV5-1 to TRBJ1-1; D perhaps matches TRBD1 (6 bases). CDR1 is SGHRS, CDR2 YFSETQ, per germline. V lost 4 bases and J lost 2, with 15 bases in between. The CDR3 loop spans 15 amino acids. Based on the CDR3 plus reference TRBV5-1 and TRBJ1-1, the full variable domain is KAGVTQTPRYLIKTRGQQVTLSCSPISGHRSVSWYQQTPGQGLQFLFEYFSETQRNKGNFPGRFSGRQFSNSRSEMNVSTLELGDSALYLCASSGGTRGNTEAFFGQGTRLTVV.

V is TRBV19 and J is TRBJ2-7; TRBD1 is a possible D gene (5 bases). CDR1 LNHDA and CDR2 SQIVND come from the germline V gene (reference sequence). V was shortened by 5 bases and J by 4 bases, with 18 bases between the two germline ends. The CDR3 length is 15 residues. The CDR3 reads CASSPALGQEYEQYF. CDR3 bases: TGTGCCAGTAGTCCTGCCCTTGGACAAGAATACGAGCAGTACTTC. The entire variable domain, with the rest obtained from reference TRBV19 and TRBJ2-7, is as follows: DGGITQSPKYLFRKEGQNVTLSCEQNLNHDAMYWYRQDPGQGLRLIYYSQIVNDFQKGDIAEGYSVSREKKESFPLTVTSAQKNPTAFYLCASSPALGQEYEQYFGPGTRLTVT.

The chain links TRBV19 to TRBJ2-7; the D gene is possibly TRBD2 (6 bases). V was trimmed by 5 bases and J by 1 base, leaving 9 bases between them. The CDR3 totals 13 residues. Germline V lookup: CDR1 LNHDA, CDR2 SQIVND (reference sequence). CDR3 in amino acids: CASSSSGSYEQYF. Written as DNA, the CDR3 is TGTGCCAGTAGTTCGAGCGGGTCCTACGAGCAGTACTTC.

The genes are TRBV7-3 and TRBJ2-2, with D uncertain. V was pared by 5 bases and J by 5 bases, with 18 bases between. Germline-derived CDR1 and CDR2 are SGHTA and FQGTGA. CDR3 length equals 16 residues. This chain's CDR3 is CASSQREGLWTGELFF. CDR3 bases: TGTGCCAGCAGCCAAAGAGAAGGTCTCTGGACCGGGGAGCTGTTTTTT. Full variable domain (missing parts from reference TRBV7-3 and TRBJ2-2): GAGVSQTPSNKVTEKGKYVELRCDPISGHTALYWYRQSLGQGPEFLIYFQGTGAADDSGLPNDRFFAVRPEGSVSTLKIQRTERGDSAVYLCASSQREGLWTGELFFGEGSRLTVL.

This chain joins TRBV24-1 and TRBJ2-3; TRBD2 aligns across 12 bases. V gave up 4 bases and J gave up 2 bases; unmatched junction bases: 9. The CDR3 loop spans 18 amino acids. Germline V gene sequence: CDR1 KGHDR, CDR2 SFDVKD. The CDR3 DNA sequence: TGTGCCACCAGTGAGCAACTAGCGGGAGGCCTTCTCACAGATACGCAGTATTTT. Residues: CATSEQLAGGLLTDTQYF.

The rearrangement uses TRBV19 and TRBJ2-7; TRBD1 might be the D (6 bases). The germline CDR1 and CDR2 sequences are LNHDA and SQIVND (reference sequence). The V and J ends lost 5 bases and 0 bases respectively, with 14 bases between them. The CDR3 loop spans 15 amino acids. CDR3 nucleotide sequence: TGTGCCAGTAGTGAGACAGGTAAAAGCTCCTACGAGCAGTACTTC. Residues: CASSETGKSSYEQYF.

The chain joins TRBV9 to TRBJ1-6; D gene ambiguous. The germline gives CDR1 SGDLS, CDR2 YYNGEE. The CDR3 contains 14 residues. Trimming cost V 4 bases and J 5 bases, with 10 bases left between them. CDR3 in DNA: TGTGCCAGCAGCTTCCAAGGGAATAATTCACCCCTCCACTTT. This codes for CASSFQGNNSPLHF.

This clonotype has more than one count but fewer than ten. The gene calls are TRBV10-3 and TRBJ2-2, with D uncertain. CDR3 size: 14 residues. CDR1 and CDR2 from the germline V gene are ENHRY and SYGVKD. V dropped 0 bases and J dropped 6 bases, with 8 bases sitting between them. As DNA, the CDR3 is TGTGCCATCAGTGAGTCTGGTTCGGCCGGGGAGCTGTTTTTT. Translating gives CAISESGSAGELFF.

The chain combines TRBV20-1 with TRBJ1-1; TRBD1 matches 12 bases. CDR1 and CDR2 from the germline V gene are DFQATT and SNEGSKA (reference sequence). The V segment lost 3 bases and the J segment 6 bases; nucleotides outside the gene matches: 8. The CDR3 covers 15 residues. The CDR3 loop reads CSARGTGGAWAEAFF. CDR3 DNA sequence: TGCAGTGCTAGGGGGACAGGGGGCGCCTGGGCTGAAGCTTTCTTT.